The T cell receptor (beta chain) under discussion was sequenced for a study of CD8+CD57+ T cells in acquired aplastic anemia. V lost 4 bases and J 2 bases, leaving 7 bases between the germline ends. This CDR3 contains 12 residues. The germline V gene has CDR1 DFQATT and CDR2 SNEGSKA (reference sequence). TCR beta VDJ combinations and CDR3 sequences were profiled from genomic DNA. MiXCR, applied by TCRdb to the reads, yields one record per CDR3 protein. The sample includes under 250,000 distinct CDR3 sequences, 30% to 35% seen only once; the top ten take roughly 1.1%. The chain uses TRBV20-1 and TRBJ2-3, with D unclear. The clonotype comes from a human donor in good health, serving as a control. The specimen was sorted CD4+, CD8+, or CD8+CD57+ T cells (not recorded which) from PBMCs. The DNA of the CDR3 is TGCAGTGCTATGACCCACACAGATACGCAGTATTTT. It codes for CSAMTHTDTQYF.